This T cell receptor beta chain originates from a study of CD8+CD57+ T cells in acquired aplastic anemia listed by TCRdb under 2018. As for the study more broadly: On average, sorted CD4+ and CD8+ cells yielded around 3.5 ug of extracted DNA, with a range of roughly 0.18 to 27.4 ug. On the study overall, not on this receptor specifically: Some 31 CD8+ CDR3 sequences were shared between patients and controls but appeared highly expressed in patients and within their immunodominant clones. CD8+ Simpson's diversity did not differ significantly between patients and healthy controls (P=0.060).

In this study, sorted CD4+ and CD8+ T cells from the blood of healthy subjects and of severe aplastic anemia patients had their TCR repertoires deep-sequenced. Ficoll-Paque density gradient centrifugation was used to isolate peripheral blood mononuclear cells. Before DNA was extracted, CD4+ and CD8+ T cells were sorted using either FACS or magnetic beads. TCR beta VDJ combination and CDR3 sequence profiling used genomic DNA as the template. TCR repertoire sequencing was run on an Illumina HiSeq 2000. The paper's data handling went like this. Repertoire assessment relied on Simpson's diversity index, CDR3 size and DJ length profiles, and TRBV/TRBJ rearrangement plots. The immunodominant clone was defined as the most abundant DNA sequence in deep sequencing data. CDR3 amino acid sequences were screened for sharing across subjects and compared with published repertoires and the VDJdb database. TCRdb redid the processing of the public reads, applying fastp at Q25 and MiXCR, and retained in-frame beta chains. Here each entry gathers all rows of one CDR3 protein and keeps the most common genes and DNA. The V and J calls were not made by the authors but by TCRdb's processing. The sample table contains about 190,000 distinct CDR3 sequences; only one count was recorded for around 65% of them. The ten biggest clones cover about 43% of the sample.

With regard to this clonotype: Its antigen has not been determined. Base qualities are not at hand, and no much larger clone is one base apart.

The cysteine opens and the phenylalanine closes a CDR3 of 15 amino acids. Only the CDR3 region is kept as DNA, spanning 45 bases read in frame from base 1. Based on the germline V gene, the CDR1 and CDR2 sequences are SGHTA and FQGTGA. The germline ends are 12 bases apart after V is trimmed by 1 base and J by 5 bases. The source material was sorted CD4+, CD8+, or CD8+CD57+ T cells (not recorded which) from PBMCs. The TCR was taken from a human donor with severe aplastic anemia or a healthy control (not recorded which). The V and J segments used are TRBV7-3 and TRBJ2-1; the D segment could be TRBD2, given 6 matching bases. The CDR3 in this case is CASSLNGRPHNEQFF. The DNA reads TGTGCCAGCAGCTTAAACGGGAGACCCCACAATGAGCAGTTCTTC.